The 11 T cell receptor beta chains below were found in one sample sequenced in a study of read filtering for tumor transcriptome and immune sequencing (TCRdb year 2020). These reads were obtained on an Illumina HiSeq 4000. The Immunoverse kit was used to build TCR libraries from about 430 ng RNA, with molecular barcoded adaptors covering alpha/delta and beta/gamma chains. In TCRdb, the public reads were trimmed at Q25 with fastp and aligned with MiXCR, with productive beta chains retained. Every entry covers one CDR3 protein and lists the most common genes and DNA from its rows. This sample holds tens of thousands of distinct CDR3 sequences; about an eighth were observed only once. More than 50% of the sample is held by the ten biggest clonotypes. Sequenced: a population of CD138-negative cells sorted from bone marrow. The intended sense of this specimen's cell subset or site label: bone marrow mononuclear cells depleted of CD138+ plasma/myeloma cells by negative magnetic selection. These receptors were collected from a donor aged 40 or over with multiple myeloma.

This clonotype has a count of ten or more. CDR3 bases: TGTGCCTGGGGTCCGACCGGATTCCAGAACACTGAAGCTTTCTTT. Translated, it gives CAWGPTGFQNTEAFF. The chain carries TRBV30 and TRBJ1-1; no reliable D call. The V gene's germline CDR1 is GTSNPN and CDR2 SVGIG (reference sequence). The CDR3 runs 15 residues. The V and J ends lost 5 bases and 1 base respectively, with 17 bases between them.

In the case of this clonotype: A much larger clone is a single base away; this may be a read error. J is TRBJ2-3 and V is TRBV29-1; TRBD2 aligns across 11 bases. Germline-derived CDR1 and CDR2 are SQVTM and ANQGSEA. This CDR3 region has 15 residues. CDR3 amino acids: CGGTGLAGSGDTQYF. CDR3 DNA: TGCGGCGGGACCGGACTAGCGGGTTCTGGAGATACGCAGTATTTT.

This clonotype was recorded many times. The V gene is TRBV6-1, the J gene TRBJ1-1, with TRBD1 identical over 8 bases. This CDR3 contains 13 residues. With V trimmed by 6 bases and J by 3 bases, 3 bases remained unmatched. Germline V gene lookup returns CDR1 MNHNS and CDR2 SASEGT. The CDR3 DNA follows: TGTGCCAGCAGCCTACAGGGGGACACTGAAGCTTTCTTT. Translation: CASSLQGDTEAFF.

The rearrangement links TRBV5-1 to TRBJ2-1; 8 bases match TRBD2. Trimming removed 1 base from V and 4 bases from J; junction bases left unmatched: 4. Germline values: CDR1 SGHRS, CDR2 YFSETQ. The CDR3 is made up of 15 amino acids. In nucleotides, the CDR3 is TGCGCCAGCAGCTTGATTAGCGGGGTTTACAATGAGCAGTTCTTC. Amino acid sequence: CASSLISGVYNEQFF.

This clonotype appeared many times. V and J are TRBV10-3 and TRBJ1-6, with D uncertain. V was clipped by 0 bases and J by 5 bases, with 8 bases between them. Germline V gene data show CDR1 as ENHRY and CDR2 as SYGVKD. The CDR3 is 15 amino acids. The CDR3 coding sequence is TGTGCCATCAGTGAGTCGAAGGGTCATAATTCACCCCTCCACTTT. Protein product: CAISESKGHNSPLHF.

This clonotype was seen many times. V gene TRBV20-1 combines with J gene TRBJ2-3, with 9 bases lining up with TRBD2. This CDR3 is 15 amino acids long. The V gene end was trimmed by 4 bases and the J gene end by 5 bases; junction bases not matched to a gene: 10. Germline V CDR1 and CDR2: DFQATT, SNEGSKA (reference sequence). The CDR3 DNA sequence: TGCAGTGCTACCGGACTAGCGAAGTTCAAAGATACGCAGTATTTT. Residues: CSATGLAKFKDTQYF.

This clonotype was counted ten times or more. The chain joins TRBV5-6 to TRBJ2-7; tentatively, D is TRBD2 (5 bases). This CDR3 contains 13 residues. Trimming stripped 4 bases from V and 5 bases from J, with 13 bases between. The V gene's germline CDR1 is SGHDT and CDR2 YYEEEE. DNA for the CDR3: TGTGCCAGCAGCCCACTAGGGCGGGACGAGCAGTACTTC. Amino acid sequence: CASSPLGRDEQYF.

This clonotype was observed at least ten times. This rearrangement joins TRBV29-1 to TRBJ2-1; 9 bases match TRBD2. The ends lost 0 bases at V and 7 bases at J; junction bases unmatched: 7. Per germline, CDR1 SQVTM and CDR2 ANQGSEA. CDR3 length: 15 residues. The CDR3 loop is CSVEDLGTSLNEQFF. CDR3 nucleotides: TGCAGCGTTGAAGATCTGGGGACTAGCCTGAATGAGCAGTTCTTC.

V gene TRBV6-5 combines with J gene TRBJ1-1; no definite D call. The CDR3 has 13 residues. Germline V CDR1 and CDR2: MNHEY, SVGAGI. Trimming removed 3 bases from V and 7 bases from J, with 12 bases in between. The CDR3 sequence is CASSYGPAVEAFF. The DNA for the CDR3 is TGTGCCAGCAGTTATGGGCCAGCCGTTGAAGCTTTCTTT.

This clonotype showed up just a few times. The chain combines TRBV12-3 or TRBV12-4 with TRBJ2-4; 10 bases match TRBD1. The CDR3 covers 15 residues. J gave up 5 bases and V 5 bases, and 6 bases lay outside the gene matches. CDR3 sequence: CASSEDRGTQNIQYF. The CDR3 nucleotides read TGTGCCAGCAGTGAGGACAGGGGGACCCAAAACATTCAGTACTTC.

On this clonotype itself: No conserved phenylalanine or tryptophan ends this CDR3, so it is likely a read error. The chain joins TRBV28 to TRBJ2-1, with 7 bases identical to TRBD2. CDR3 length: 13 residues. Germline-derived CDR1 and CDR2 are MDHEN and SYDVKM. CDR3 amino acids: CVSSGGSYNEQFL. For the CDR3, the DNA is TGTGTCAGCTCTGGCGGGAGCTACAATGAGCAGTTCCTC.